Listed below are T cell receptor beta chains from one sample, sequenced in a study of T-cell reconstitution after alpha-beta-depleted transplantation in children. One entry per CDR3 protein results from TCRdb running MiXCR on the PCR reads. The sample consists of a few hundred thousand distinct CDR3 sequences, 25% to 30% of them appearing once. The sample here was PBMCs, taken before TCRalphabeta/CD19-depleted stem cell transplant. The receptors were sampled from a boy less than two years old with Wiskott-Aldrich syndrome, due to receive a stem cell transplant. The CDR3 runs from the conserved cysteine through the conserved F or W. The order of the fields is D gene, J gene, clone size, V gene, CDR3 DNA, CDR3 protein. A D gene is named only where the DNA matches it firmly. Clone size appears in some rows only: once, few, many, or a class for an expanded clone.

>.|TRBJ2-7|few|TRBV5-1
TGCGCCAGCAGCTTGGCGGGGAACTACGAGCAGTACTTC
CASSLAGNYEQYF
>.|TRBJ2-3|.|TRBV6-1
TGTGCCAGCAGTGATCTCTCAGGGGGGGGCACAGATACGCAGTATTTT
CASSDLSGGGTDTQYF
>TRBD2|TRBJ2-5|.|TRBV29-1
TGCAGCGCCCAGCGGGGAGAGGAGACCCAGTACTTC
CSAQRGEETQYF
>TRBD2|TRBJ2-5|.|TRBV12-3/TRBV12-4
TGTGCCAGCAGTTTAGCATTTCGGGCTAGCGGGAGCCAAGAGACCCAGTACTTC
CASSLAFRASGSQETQYF
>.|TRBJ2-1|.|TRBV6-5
TGTGCCAGCAGTTACTGGGCGGACCCTACCCCCACAGAGCAGTTCTTC
CASSYWADPTPTEQFF
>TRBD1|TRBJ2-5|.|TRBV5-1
TGCGCCAGCAGCTTGAGGACAGGTCGACAAGAGACCCAGTACTTC
CASSLRTGRQETQYF
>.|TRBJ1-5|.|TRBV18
TGTGCCAGCTCACCAAACGGCAATCAGCCCCAGCATTTT
CASSPNGNQPQHF
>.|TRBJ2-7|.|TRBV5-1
TGCGCCAGCAGCTTGAGCTCGGCTACCTTTGAGCAGTACTTC
CASSLSSATFEQYF
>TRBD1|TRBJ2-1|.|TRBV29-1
TGCAGCTTTCGGGACAGGGTGGGAAATGAGCAGTTCTTC
CSFRDRVGNEQFF
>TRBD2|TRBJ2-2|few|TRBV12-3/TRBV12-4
TGTGCCAGCAGTGGGAGGGCCGCCGGGGAGCTGTTTTTT
CASSGRAAGELFF
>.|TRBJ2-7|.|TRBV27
TGTGCCAGCAGTTTACTGGCATCCTCCTACGAGCAGTACTTC
CASSLLASSYEQYF
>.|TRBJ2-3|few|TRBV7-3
TGTGCCAGCAGCTTATCTAGCGCCTATACAGATACGCAGTATTTT
CASSLSSAYTDTQYF
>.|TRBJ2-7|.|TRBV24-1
TGTGCCACCAGTGACAACTCCTACGAGCAGTACTTC
CATSDNSYEQYF
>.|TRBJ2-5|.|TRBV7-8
TGTGCCAGCAGCTTAGTTGGTTCAGGGGCCCAAGAGACCCAGTACTTC
CASSLVGSGAQETQYF
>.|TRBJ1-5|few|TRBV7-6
TGTGCCAGCAGCTTCCCCCGGGGACACGGGCCCTCATTGCGGAATCAGCCCCAGCATTTT
CASSFPRGHGPSLRNQPQHF
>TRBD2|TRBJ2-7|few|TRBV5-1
TGCGCCAGCAGCCCACGAGCGGGAGGAGGAGACGAGCAGTACTTC
CASSPRAGGGDEQYF
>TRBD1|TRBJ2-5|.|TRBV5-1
TGCGCCAGCAGCTTGGTACAGGGACAGGGCCAAGAGACCCAGTACTTC
CASSLVQGQGQETQYF
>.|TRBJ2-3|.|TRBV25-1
TGTGCCACCACCACTTTCGGGTGGCAAGGCACGCAGTATTTT
CATTTFGWQGTQYF
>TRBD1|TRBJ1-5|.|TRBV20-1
TGCAGTGCTCCCCGGGCAGGGGGCCAGCCCCAGCATTTT
CSAPRAGGQPQHF
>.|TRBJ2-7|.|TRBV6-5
TGTGCCAGCAGTTACAGGGGTTACGAGCAGTACTTC
CASSYRGYEQYF